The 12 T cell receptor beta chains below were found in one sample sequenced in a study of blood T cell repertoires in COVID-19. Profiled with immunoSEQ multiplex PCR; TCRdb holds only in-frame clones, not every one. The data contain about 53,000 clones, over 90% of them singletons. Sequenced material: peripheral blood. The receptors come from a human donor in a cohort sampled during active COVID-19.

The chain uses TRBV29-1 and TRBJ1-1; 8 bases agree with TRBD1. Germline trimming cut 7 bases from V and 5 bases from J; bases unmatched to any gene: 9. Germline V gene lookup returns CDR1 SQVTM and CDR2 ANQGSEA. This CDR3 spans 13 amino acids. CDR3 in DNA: TGCAGCGGTAACAGGGGGTTGGGTACTGAAGCTTTCTTT. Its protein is CSGNRGLGTEAFF.

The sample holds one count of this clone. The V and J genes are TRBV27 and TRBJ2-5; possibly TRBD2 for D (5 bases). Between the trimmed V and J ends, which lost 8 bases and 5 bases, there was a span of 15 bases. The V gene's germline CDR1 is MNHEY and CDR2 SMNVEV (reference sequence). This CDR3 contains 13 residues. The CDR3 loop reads CASRGVPGETQYF. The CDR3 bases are TGTGCCAGCCGGGGAGTACCCGGGGAGACCCAGTACTTC.

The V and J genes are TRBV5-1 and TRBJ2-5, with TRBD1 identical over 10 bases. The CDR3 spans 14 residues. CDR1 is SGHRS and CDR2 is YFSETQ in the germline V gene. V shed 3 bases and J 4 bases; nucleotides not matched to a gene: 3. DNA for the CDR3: TGCGCCAGCAGCTGGGGACAGGGGTTAGAGACCCAGTACTTC. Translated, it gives CASSWGQGLETQYF.

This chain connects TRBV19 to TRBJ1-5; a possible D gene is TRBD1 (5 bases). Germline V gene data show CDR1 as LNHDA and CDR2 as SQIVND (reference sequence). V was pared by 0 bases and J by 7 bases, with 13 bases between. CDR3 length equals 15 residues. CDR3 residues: CASSIDRIRGQPQHF. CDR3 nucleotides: TGTGCCAGTAGTATAGATCGAATAAGGGGACAGCCCCAGCATTTT.

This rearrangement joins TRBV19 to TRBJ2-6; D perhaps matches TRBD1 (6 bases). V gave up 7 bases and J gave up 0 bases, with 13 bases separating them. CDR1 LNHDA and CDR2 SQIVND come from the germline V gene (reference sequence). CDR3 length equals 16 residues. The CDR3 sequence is CASTYRAYSGANVLTF. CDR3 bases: TGTGCCAGTACGTACAGGGCCTACTCTGGGGCCAACGTCCTGACTTTC.

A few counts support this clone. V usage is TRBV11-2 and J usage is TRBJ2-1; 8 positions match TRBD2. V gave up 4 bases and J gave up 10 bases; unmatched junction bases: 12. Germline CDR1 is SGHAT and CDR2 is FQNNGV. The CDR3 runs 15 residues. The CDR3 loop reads CASSWRTSLADEQFF. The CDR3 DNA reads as TGTGCCAGCAGCTGGCGGACTAGCCTGGCCGACGAGCAGTTCTTC.

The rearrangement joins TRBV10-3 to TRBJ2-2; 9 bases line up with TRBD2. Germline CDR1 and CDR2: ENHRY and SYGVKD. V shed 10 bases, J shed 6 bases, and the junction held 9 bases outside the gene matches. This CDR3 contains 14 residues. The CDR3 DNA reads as TGTGCCACCTTAGCGGGAGCAAGCGCCGGGGAGCTGTTTTTT. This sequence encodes CATLAGASAGELFF.

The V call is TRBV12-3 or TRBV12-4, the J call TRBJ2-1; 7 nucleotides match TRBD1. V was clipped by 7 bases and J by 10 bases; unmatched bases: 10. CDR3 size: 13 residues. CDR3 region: CASITPVGGEQFF. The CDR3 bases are TGTGCCAGCATCACCCCGGTAGGGGGCGAGCAGTTCTTC.

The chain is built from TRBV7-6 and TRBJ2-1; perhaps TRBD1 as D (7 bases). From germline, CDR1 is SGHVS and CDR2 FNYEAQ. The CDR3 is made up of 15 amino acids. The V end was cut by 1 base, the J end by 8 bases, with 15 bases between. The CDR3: CASSLGQGPGDEQFF. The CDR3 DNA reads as TGTGCCAGCAGCTTAGGACAGGGTCCGGGGGATGAGCAGTTCTTC.

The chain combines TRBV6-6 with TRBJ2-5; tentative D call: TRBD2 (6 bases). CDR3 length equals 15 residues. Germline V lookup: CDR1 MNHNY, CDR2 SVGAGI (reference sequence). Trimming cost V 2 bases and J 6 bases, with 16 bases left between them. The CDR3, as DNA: TGTGCCAGCAGTTACGCCGGGAGAGGGACCAAGACCCAGTACTTC. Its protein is CASSYAGRGTKTQYF.

Written as DNA, the CDR3 is TGTGCCAGCAGCCAGATGGCTGGCTCCTCAGATACGCAGTATTTT. Translating it yields CASSQMAGSSDTQYF. J is TRBJ2-3 and V is TRBV3-1 (or the pseudogene TRBV3-2); D call uncertain. Between the trimmed V and J ends, which lost 3 bases and 4 bases, there was a span of 14 bases. This CDR3 region has 15 residues. In germline, CDR1 is LGHDT, CDR2 YNNKEL (reference sequence).

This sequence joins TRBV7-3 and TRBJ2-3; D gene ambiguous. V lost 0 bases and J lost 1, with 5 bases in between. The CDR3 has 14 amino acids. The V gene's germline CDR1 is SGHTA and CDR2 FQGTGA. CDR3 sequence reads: CASSLTSGTDTQYF. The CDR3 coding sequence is TGTGCCAGCAGCTTAACGAGCGGCACAGATACGCAGTATTTT.